The 21 T cell receptor beta chains given below trace back to one sample, sequenced in a study of identical twins. TCRdb independently ran MiXCR on the 5' RACE reads; one entry per CDR3 protein. The table shows some 440,000 distinct CDR3 sequences, with 24% occurring only once. This sample was shared with a second study, whose subject was T cells expressing NK-cell markers.

What was sequenced was CD4+ T cells sorted from blood. The receptors come from a woman under 30 in good health.

This chain uses TRBV5-1 with TRBJ2-1; 9 bases line up with TRBD1. This CDR3 contains 17 residues. V was clipped by 4 bases and J by 0 bases; unmatched bases: 8. Germline-derived CDR1 and CDR2 are SGHRS and YFSETQ. CDR3 nucleotides: TGCGCCAGCAGCATGCCTCGGACAGGGGTCTCCTACAATGAGCAGTTCTTC. This encodes CASSMPRTGVSYNEQFF.

The DNA of the CDR3 is TGTGCCAGCAGTAAACAAGGGCGGGATTCACCCCTCCACTTT. Translation: CASSKQGRDSPLHF. The chain is built from TRBV6-1 and TRBJ1-6; no firm D call. This CDR3 spans 14 amino acids. The V gene's germline CDR1 is MNHNS and CDR2 SASEGT. The V end lost 5 bases, the J end lost 8 bases, and 13 bases lay between the germline ends.

The DNA for the CDR3 is TGCAGTGCTAGTCGGCTCCAGGCCTACGAGCAGTACTTC. Amino acid sequence: CSASRLQAYEQYF. V is TRBV20-1 and J is TRBJ2-7; the D is unclear. This CDR3 region has 13 residues. V lost 3 bases and J lost 2, with 11 bases in between. Germline V gene data show CDR1 as DFQATT and CDR2 as SNEGSKA (reference sequence).

This clonotype has only a few counts. The gene calls are TRBV24-1 and TRBJ2-1; TRBD1 might be the D (6 bases). V gave up 7 bases and J gave up 7 bases, with 22 bases separating them. Germline values: CDR1 KGHDR, CDR2 SFDVKD. The CDR3 consists of 16 residues. DNA of the CDR3: TGTGCCACCAGACCGTTAGCCCAGGGGTTGTTGAATGAGCAGTTCTTC. It translates to CATRPLAQGLLNEQFF.

The chain carries TRBV20-1 and TRBJ1-1; unclear D gene. The CDR3 extends over 12 amino acids. CDR1 is DFQATT, CDR2 SNEGSKA, per germline (reference sequence). The CDR3 loop reads CSALAQNTEAFF. The DNA of the CDR3 is TGCAGCGCCCTGGCCCAGAACACTGAAGCTTTCTTT.

The J gene is TRBJ2-7, the V gene TRBV2, with D uncertain. The CDR3 length is 14 residues. CDR1 and CDR2 (germline): SNHLY, FYNNEI. Trimming removed 1 base at V and 4 bases at J, with 11 bases between. CDR3 sequence (DNA): TGTGCCAGCAGTGAAGAGGGAAGGAAGTACGAGCAGTACTTC. Its translation: CASSEEGRKYEQYF. Full variable domain (missing parts from reference TRBV2 and TRBJ2-7): EPEVTQTPSHQVTQMGQEVILRCVPISNHLYFYWYRQILGQKVEFLVSFYNNEISEKSEIFDDQFSVERPDGSNFTLKIRSTKLEDSAMYFCASSEEGRKYEQYFGPGTRLTVT.

The rearrangement links TRBV18 to TRBJ1-4, with a possible D match to TRBD1 (5 bases). Deletions cut 6 bases from V and 0 bases from J, with 11 bases between. CDR3 length: 15 residues. The germline gives CDR1 KGHSH, CDR2 LQKENI. CDR3 loop: CASSPQGTTNEKLFF. CDR3 in DNA: TGTGCCAGCTCCCCTCAGGGAACAACTAATGAAAAACTGTTTTTT.

A single count supports this clonotype. This chain links TRBV5-1 with TRBJ2-2; 8 bases agree with TRBD1. Germline V gives CDR1 SGHRS, CDR2 YFSETQ. The CDR3 consists of 16 residues. V gave up 5 bases and J gave up 0 bases; unmatched junction bases: 6. The CDR3 coding sequence is TGCGCCAGCAGACGGCCGGGACAGGCGAACACCGGGGAGCTGTTTTTT. Amino acid sequence: CASRRPGQANTGELFF.

The V call is TRBV9, the J call TRBJ1-2, with a tentative D call TRBD1 (5 bases). CDR3 length: 12 amino acids. Per germline, CDR1 SGDLS and CDR2 YYNGEE. The V and J ends lost 2 bases and 4 bases respectively, with 6 bases between them. CDR3 loop: CASSVGVYGYTF. CDR3 coding DNA: TGTGCCAGCAGCGTGGGGGTCTATGGCTACACCTTC.

V is TRBV20-1 and J is TRBJ2-7; a possible D gene is TRBD2 (6 bases). The CDR3 extends over 13 amino acids. Trimming left V 3 bases short and J 2 bases short, with 11 bases between. CDR1 is DFQATT and CDR2 is SNEGSKA in the germline V gene (reference sequence). The CDR3 sequence is CSARDGSTYEQYF. Here the CDR3 DNA reads TGCAGTGCTAGGGACGGGAGTACCTACGAGCAGTACTTC.

The rearrangement uses TRBV25-1 and TRBJ2-2, with D unclear. Per the germline V gene, CDR1 is MGHDK and CDR2 is SYGVNS. The V end was cut by 5 bases, the J end by 0 bases, with 7 bases between. The CDR3 extends over 14 amino acids. DNA of the CDR3: TGTGCCAGCAGTAGGGTCGCGAACACCGGGGAGCTGTTTTTT. Translating gives CASSRVANTGELFF.

This clonotype was detected only a few times. The chain is built from TRBV12-3 or TRBV12-4 and TRBJ2-7; TRBD2 is a possible D gene (6 bases). The CDR3 is 13 amino acids. V lost 3 bases and J lost 5, with 11 bases in between. DNA for the CDR3: TGTGCCAGCAGTTTTTCTAGCGCCGACGAGCAGTACTTC. This sequence encodes CASSFSSADEQYF.

This sequence joins TRBV20-1 and TRBJ2-5; a possible D gene is TRBD1 (6 bases). The germline CDR1 and CDR2 sequences are DFQATT and SNEGSKA (reference sequence). The CDR3 is 14 amino acids. V dropped 3 bases and J dropped 5 bases, with 16 bases sitting between them. In nucleotides, the CDR3 is TGCAGTGCTAGGTTGGGGGCCACCAAGGAGACCCAGTACTTC. Residues: CSARLGATKETQYF.

A few counts support this clonotype. The chain couples TRBV12-3 or TRBV12-4 to TRBJ2-2, with D possibly TRBD1 on 6 matching bases. This CDR3 is built from 13 residues. V dropped 7 bases and J dropped 5 bases, with 11 bases sitting between them. The DNA of the CDR3 is TGTGCCAGCAATTACAGGGATACCGGGGAGCTGTTTTTT. Its translation: CASNYRDTGELFF.

This chain connects TRBV7-9 to TRBJ1-2; 8 bases are shared with TRBD1. This CDR3 contains 14 residues. Germline V CDR1 and CDR2: SEHNR, FQNEAQ (reference sequence). Trimming at V came to 5 bases and at J to 4 bases, leaving 6 bases not matched to a gene. CDR3 region: CASSVQGAGYGYTF. In nucleotides, the CDR3 is TGTGCCAGCAGCGTCCAGGGGGCTGGCTATGGCTACACCTTC.

The chain joins TRBV7-9 to TRBJ2-5, with D unclear. Germline V gives CDR1 SEHNR, CDR2 FQNEAQ (reference sequence). This CDR3 comprises 17 residues. The V and J ends lost 7 bases and 5 bases respectively, with 26 bases between them. The CDR3, as DNA: TGTGCCAGCAACGTAGGCGACCTGACGACCCCCCAGGAGACCCAGTACTTC. It yields the protein CASNVGDLTTPQETQYF.

V gene TRBV7-2 combines with J gene TRBJ2-5; D ambiguous. CDR1 is SGHTA and CDR2 is FQGNSA in the germline V gene. The CDR3 runs to 17 residues. Trimming pared 3 bases from V and 2 bases from J, leaving 19 bases between. The CDR3 nucleotides read TGTGCCAGCAGCTTCCCCCCTAGGCGCAAGATTCAAGAGACCCAGTACTTC. Residues: CASSFPPRRKIQETQYF.

V is TRBV6-1 and J is TRBJ2-7; the match to TRBD2 covers 9 bases. Losses at the gene ends were 9 bases for V and 6 bases for J; bases not matched to a gene: 6. This CDR3 is 12 amino acids long. Germline CDR1 MNHNS, CDR2 SASEGT. CDR3 sequence reads: CARPGTSCEQYF. The DNA for the CDR3 is TGTGCCAGGCCCGGGACTAGCTGCGAGCAGTACTTC.

This clonotype occurred many times. The chain has TRBV4-3 and TRBJ1-2, with D possibly being TRBD1 (5 bases). Germline values: CDR1 LGHNA, CDR2 YSLEER. The CDR3 loop spans 14 amino acids. The V end lost 0 bases, the J end lost 8 bases, and 13 bases lay between the germline ends. CDR3 coding DNA: TGCGCCAGCAGCCAAGAGAGAGAGGCAGGGGGCTACACCTTC. Protein product: CASSQEREAGGYTF.

This clonotype was seen a handful of times. This chain joins TRBV12-3 or TRBV12-4 and TRBJ2-7, with TRBD1 identical over 7 bases. The ends lost 5 bases at V and 5 bases at J; junction bases unmatched: 15. The CDR3 length is 16 residues. The CDR3 nucleotides read TGTGCCAGCAGTCCCTTGTCAATCAGGGGGTACGACGAGCAGTACTTC. Its protein product is CASSPLSIRGYDEQYF.

The chain employs TRBV5-6 and TRBJ2-7, with 7 positions matching TRBD1. CDR1 is SGHDT, CDR2 YYEEEE, per germline. This CDR3 comprises 15 residues. V shed 2 bases, J shed 6 bases, and the junction held 11 bases outside the gene matches. The CDR3 spells CASSFFETGIIEQYF. CDR3 nucleotides: TGTGCCAGCAGCTTTTTCGAGACAGGGATTATCGAGCAGTACTTC.